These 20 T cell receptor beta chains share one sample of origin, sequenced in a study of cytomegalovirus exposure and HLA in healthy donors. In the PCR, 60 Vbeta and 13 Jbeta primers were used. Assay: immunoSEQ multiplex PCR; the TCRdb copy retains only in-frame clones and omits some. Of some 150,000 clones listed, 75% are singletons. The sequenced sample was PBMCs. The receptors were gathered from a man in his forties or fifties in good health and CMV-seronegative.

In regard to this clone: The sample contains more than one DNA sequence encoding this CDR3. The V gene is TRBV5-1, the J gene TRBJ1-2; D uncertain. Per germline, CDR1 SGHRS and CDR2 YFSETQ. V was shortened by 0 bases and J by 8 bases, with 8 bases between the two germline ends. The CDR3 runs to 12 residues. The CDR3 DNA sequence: TGCGCCAGCAGCTTGGAGGGAGACGGCTACACCTTC. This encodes CASSLEGDGYTF.

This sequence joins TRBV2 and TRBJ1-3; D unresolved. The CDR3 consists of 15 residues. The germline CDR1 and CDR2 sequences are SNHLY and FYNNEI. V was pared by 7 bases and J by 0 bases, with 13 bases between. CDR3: CASKTLGPSGNTIYF. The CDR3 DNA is TGTGCCAGCAAGACCCTGGGCCCCTCTGGAAACACCATATATTTT.

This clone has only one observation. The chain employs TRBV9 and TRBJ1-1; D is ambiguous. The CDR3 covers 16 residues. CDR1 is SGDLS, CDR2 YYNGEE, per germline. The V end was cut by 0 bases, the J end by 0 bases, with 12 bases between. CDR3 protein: CASSVGLWQMNTEAFF. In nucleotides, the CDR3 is TGTGCCAGCAGCGTAGGTTTGTGGCAGATGAACACTGAAGCTTTCTTT.

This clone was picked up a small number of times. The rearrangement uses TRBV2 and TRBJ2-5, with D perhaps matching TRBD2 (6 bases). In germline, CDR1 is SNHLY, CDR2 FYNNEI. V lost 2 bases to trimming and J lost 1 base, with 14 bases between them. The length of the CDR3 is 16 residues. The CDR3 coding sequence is TGTGCCAGCAGTGAATTACGGGGGTTTGTCCAAGAGACCCAGTACTTC. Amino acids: CASSELRGFVQETQYF.

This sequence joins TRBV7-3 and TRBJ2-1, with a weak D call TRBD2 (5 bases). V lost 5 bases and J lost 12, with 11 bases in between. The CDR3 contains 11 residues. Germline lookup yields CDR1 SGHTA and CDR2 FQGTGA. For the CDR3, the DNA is TGTGCCAGCAGCGAGGCGGGCGGGCAGTTCTTC. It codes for CASSEAGGQFF.

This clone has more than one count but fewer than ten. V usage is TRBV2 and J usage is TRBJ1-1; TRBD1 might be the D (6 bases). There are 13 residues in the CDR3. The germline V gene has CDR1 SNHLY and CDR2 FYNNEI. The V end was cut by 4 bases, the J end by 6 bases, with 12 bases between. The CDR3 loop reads CASSGQAGAEAFF. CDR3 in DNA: TGTGCCAGCAGTGGACAGGCGGGGGCTGAAGCTTTCTTT.

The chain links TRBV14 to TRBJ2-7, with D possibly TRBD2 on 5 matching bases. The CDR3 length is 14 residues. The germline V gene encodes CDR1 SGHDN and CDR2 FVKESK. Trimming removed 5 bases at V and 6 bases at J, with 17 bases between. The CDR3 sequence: CASSVSGLSIEQYF. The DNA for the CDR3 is TGTGCCAGCAGCGTGTCGGGGTTGTCGATCGAGCAGTACTTC.

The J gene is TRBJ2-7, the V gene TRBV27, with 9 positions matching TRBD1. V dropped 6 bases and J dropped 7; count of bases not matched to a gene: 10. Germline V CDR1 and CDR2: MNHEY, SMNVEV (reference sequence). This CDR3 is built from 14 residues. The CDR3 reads CASSLQGAPREQYF. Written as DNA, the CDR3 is TGTGCCAGCAGCCTACAGGGGGCCCCAAGGGAGCAGTACTTC.

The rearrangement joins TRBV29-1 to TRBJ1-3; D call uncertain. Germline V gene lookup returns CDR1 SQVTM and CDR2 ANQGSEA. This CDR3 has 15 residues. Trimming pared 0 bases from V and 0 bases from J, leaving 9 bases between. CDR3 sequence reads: CSVEDRRVSGNTIYF. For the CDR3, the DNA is TGCAGCGTTGAAGATCGCCGGGTCTCTGGAAACACCATATATTTT.

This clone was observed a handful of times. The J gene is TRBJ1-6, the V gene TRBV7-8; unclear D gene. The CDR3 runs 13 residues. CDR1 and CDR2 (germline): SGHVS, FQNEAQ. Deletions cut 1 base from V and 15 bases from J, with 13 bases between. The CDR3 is CASSLEAVSVLHF. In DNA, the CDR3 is TGTGCCAGCAGCTTAGAAGCGGTTTCCGTCCTCCACTTT.

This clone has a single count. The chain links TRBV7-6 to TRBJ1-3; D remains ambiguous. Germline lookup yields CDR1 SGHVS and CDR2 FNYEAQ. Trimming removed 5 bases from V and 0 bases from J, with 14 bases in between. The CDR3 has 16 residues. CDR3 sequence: CASSTEEGSSGNTIYF. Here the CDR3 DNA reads TGTGCCAGCAGCACAGAGGAAGGGAGCTCTGGAAACACCATATATTTT.

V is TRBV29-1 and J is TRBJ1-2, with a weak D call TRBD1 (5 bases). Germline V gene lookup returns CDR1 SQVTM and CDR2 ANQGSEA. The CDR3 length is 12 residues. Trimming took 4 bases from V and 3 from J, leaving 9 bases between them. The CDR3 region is CSVGLTDYGYTF. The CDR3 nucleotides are TGCAGCGTTGGCCTGACAGACTATGGCTACACCTTC. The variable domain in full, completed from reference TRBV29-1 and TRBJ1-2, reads SAVISQKPSRDICQRGTSLTIQCQVDSQVTMMFWYRQQPGQSLTLIATANQGSEATYESGFVIDKFPISRPNLTFSTLTVSNMSPEDSSIYLCSVGLTDYGYTFGSGTRLTVV.

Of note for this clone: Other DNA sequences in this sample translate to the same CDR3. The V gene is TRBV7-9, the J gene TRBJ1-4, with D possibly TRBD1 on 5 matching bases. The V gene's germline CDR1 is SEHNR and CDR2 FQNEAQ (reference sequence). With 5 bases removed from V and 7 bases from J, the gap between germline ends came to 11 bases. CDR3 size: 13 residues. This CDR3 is CASSAPGGEKLFF. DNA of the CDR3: TGTGCCAGCAGCGCTCCGGGGGGTGAAAAACTGTTTTTT.

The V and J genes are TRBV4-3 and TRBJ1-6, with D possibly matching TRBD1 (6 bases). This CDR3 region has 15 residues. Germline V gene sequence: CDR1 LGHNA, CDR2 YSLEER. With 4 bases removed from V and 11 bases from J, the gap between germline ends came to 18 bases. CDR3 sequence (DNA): TGCGCCAGCAGCCCCTGGGGGGGCAACTGGGCACCCCTCCACTTT. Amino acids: CASSPWGGNWAPLHF.

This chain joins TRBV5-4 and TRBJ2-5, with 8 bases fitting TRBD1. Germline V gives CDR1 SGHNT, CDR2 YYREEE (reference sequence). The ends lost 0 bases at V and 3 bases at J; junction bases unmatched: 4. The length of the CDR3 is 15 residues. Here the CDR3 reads CASSLAPGQEETQYF. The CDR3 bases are TGTGCCAGCAGCTTGGCCCCGGGACAGGAAGAGACCCAGTACTTC.

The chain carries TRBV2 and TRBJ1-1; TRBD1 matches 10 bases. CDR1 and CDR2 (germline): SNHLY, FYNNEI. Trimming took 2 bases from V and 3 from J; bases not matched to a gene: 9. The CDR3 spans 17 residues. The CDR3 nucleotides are TGTGCCAGCAGTGAATTTACCCCGGGACAGGGGTACACTGAAGCTTTCTTT. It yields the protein CASSEFTPGQGYTEAFF. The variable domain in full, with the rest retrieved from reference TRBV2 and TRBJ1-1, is EPEVTQTPSHQVTQMGQEVILRCVPISNHLYFYWYRQILGQKVEFLVSFYNNEISEKSEIFDDQFSVERPDGSNFTLKIRSTKLEDSAMYFCASSEFTPGQGYTEAFFGQGTRLTVV.

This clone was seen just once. CDR3 coding DNA: TGTGCCAGCAGCTTGACTAGCGGGGGGTACAATGAGCAGTTCTTC. Encoded protein: CASSLTSGGYNEQFF. The chain combines TRBV5-5 with TRBJ2-1; 12 bases are shared with TRBD2. In germline, CDR1 is SGHKS, CDR2 YYEKEE (reference sequence). V gave up 1 base and J gave up 4 bases; unmatched junction bases: 0. The CDR3 covers 15 residues.

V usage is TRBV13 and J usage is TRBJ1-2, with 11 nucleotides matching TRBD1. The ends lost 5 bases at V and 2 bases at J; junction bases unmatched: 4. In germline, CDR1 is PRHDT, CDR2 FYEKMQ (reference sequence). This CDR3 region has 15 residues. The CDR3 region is CASSTGTGGNYGYTF. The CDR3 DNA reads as TGTGCCAGCAGCACAGGGACAGGGGGAAACTATGGCTACACCTTC.

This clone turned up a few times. The CDR3 nucleotides are TGCGCCAGCAGCGCGCAGGGAGGCCCGAATGAAAAACTGTTTTTT. Translated, it gives CASSAQGGPNEKLFF. This chain joins TRBV5-1 and TRBJ1-4; tentatively, D is TRBD1 (5 bases). Germline CDR1 SGHRS, CDR2 YFSETQ. Trimming stripped 4 bases from V and 5 bases from J, with 15 bases between. The CDR3 is 15 amino acids.

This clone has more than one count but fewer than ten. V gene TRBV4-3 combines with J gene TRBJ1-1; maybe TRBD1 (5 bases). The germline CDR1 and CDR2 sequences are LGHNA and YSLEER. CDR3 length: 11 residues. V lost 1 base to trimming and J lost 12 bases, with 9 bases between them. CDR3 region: CASSQGGGTFF. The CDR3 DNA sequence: TGCGCCAGCAGCCAAGGGGGGGGAACTTTCTTT.